Following are 8 T cell receptor beta chains from one sample sequenced in a study of T cell changes during pregnancy in multiple sclerosis. Profiled with immunoSEQ multiplex PCR; TCRdb holds only in-frame clones, not every one. The sample records some 100,000 clones, around nine tenths being singletons. The sample was peripheral blood, taken in the second trimester of pregnancy. The receptor set was obtained from a female donor with multiple sclerosis, enrolled in a pregnancy study.

In this sample, this clone turned up once. This sequence joins TRBV30 and TRBJ2-1; 7 nucleotides match TRBD2. Trimming removed 5 bases from V and 9 bases from J; junction bases left unmatched: 10. Germline V gives CDR1 GTSNPN, CDR2 SVGIG (reference sequence). This CDR3 region has 13 residues. In DNA form, the CDR3 reads TGTGCCTGGCTCTGGGGGGGGGTTGGTGAGCAGTTCTTC. This sequence encodes CAWLWGGVGEQFF. Based on the CDR3 plus reference TRBV30 and TRBJ2-1, the full variable domain is SQTIHQWPATLVQPVGSPLSLECTVEGTSNPNLYWYRQAAGRGLQLLFYSVGIGQISSEVPQNLSASRPQDRQFILSSKKLLLSDSGFYLCAWLWGGVGEQFFGPGTRLTVL.

The chain has TRBV27 and TRBJ1-1; no reliable D call. There are 15 residues in the CDR3. Germline CDR1 reads MNHEY; CDR2 reads SMNVEV (reference sequence). V lost 1 base, J lost 4 bases, and 13 bases lay in between. CDR3 protein: CASSLFPVGGTEAFF. The CDR3 bases are TGTGCCAGCAGTTTATTTCCGGTAGGCGGCACTGAAGCTTTCTTT.

The chain recombines TRBV5-6 with TRBJ1-6, with D maybe TRBD1 (5 bases). The V end was cut by 0 bases, the J end by 8 bases, with 9 bases between. The CDR3 has 14 amino acids. Germline V lookup: CDR1 SGHDT, CDR2 YYEEEE. The chain's CDR3 is CASSLAGRDSPLHF. DNA of the CDR3: TGTGCCAGCAGCTTGGCCGGCAGGGATTCACCCCTCCACTTT.

V usage is TRBV18 and J usage is TRBJ1-4; D is uncertain. Per the germline V gene, CDR1 is KGHSH and CDR2 is LQKENI. The CDR3 sequence is 15 residues long. Trimming shortened V by 3 bases and J by 0 bases, and 8 bases separated the two germline ends. DNA for the CDR3: TGTGCCAGCTCACCCTCCCTTGCAACTAATGAAAAACTGTTTTTT. Translation: CASSPSLATNEKLFF.

V is TRBV18 and J is TRBJ1-1; TRBD1 is a possible D gene (6 bases). V lost 2 bases and J lost 0, with 13 bases in between. This CDR3 has 16 residues. Looked up from germline, CDR1 is KGHSH and CDR2 is LQKENI. The CDR3 is CASSPRPTGLNTEAFF. CDR3 DNA sequence: TGTGCCAGCTCACCAAGGCCCACAGGGCTGAACACTGAAGCTTTCTTT.

The rearrangement links TRBV9 to TRBJ2-3; tentative D call: TRBD2 (5 bases). The CDR3 has 13 residues. V was pared by 1 base and J by 3 bases, with 6 bases between. The germline CDR1 and CDR2 sequences are SGDLS and YYNGEE. CDR3 coding DNA: TGTGCCAGCAGCGTACCGGGAACAGATACGCAGTATTTT. As protein: CASSVPGTDTQYF.

The rearrangement joins TRBV10-3 to TRBJ2-2; D is possibly TRBD1 (5 bases). Germline V gives CDR1 ENHRY, CDR2 SYGVKD. The CDR3 consists of 17 residues. V was trimmed by 0 bases and J by 0 bases, leaving 11 bases between them. The CDR3 region has the DNA TGTGCCATCAGTGAGTCGACCGGACACACGAACACCGGGGAGCTGTTTTTT. Translating it yields CAISESTGHTNTGELFF.

The J gene is TRBJ1-2, the V gene TRBV7-2; a possible D gene is TRBD1 (6 bases). Germline V lookup: CDR1 SGHTA, CDR2 FQGNSA. This CDR3 has 13 amino acids. Trimming took off 3 bases at V and 7 bases at J, with 12 bases between the two ends. The CDR3 DNA is TGTGCCAGCAGCTTCCGGGACATCCGTGGCTACACCTTC. It is translated as CASSFRDIRGYTF.